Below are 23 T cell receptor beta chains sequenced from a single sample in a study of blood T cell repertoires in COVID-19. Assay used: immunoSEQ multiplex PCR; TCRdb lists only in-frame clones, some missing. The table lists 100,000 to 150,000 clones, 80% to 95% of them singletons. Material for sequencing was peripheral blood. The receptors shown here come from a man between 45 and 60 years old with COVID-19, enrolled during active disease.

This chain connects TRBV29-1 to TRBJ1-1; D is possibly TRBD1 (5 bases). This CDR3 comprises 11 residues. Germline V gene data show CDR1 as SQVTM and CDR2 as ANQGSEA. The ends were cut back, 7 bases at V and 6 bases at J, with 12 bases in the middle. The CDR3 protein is CSAPGVAEAFF. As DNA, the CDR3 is TGCAGCGCCCCGGGGGTGGCTGAAGCTTTCTTT.

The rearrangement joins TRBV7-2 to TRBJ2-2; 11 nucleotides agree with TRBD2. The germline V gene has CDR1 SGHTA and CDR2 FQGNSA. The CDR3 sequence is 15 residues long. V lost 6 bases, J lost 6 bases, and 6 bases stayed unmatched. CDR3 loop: CASRELAGVPGELFF. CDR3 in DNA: TGTGCCAGCAGGGAACTAGCGGGAGTACCCGGGGAGCTGTTTTTT.

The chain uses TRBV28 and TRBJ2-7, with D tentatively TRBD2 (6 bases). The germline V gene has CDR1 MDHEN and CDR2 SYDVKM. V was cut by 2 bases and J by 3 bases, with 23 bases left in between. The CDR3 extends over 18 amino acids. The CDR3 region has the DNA TGTGCCAGCAGTTTAATAAGGGACTCCGGAGATTGGAGCTACGAGCAGTACTTC. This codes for CASSLIRDSGDWSYEQYF.

Here the CDR3 DNA reads TGTGCCAGCAGAGATACCCAGGCGGGCCTTTCCTACGAGCAGTACGTC. This sequence encodes CASRDTQAGLSYEQYV. V usage is TRBV5-6 and J usage is TRBJ2-7; D is possibly TRBD2 (5 bases). Germline lookup yields CDR1 SGHDT and CDR2 YYEEEE. Trimming removed 5 bases from V and 1 base from J, with 19 bases in between. The CDR3 loop spans 16 amino acids.

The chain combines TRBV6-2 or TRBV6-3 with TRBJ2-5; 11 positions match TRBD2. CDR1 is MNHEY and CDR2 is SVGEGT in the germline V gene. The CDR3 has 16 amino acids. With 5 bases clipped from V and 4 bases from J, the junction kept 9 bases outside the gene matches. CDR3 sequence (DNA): TGTGCCAGCAGTAAGGCCGGGACTAGCGGCCCAGAGACCCAGTACTTC. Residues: CASSKAGTSGPETQYF.

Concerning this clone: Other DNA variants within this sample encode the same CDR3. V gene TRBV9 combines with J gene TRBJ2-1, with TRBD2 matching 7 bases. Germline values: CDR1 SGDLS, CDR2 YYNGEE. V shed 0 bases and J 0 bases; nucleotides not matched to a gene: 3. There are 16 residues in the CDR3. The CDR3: CASSVAGGSSYNEQFF. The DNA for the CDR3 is TGTGCCAGCAGCGTAGCGGGCGGGAGCTCCTACAATGAGCAGTTCTTC.

CDR3 coding DNA: TGTGCCAGCAGCGCCGGGACAGCCTACGAGCAGTACTTC. Translation: CASSAGTAYEQYF. The gene calls are TRBV6-5 and TRBJ2-7, with 7 bases matching TRBD1. Germline V gives CDR1 MNHEY, CDR2 SVGAGI. V lost 6 bases to trimming and J lost 2 bases; unmatched junction nucleotides: 4. There are 13 residues in the CDR3.

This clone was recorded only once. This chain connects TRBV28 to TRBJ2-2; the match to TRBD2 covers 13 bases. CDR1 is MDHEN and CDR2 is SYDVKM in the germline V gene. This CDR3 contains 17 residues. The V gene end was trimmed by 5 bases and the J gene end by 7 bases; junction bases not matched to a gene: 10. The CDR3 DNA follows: TGTGCCAGCAGTCCCCCCACTAGCGGGAGGGCCGGCGGGGAGCTGTTTTTT. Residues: CASSPPTSGRAGGELFF.

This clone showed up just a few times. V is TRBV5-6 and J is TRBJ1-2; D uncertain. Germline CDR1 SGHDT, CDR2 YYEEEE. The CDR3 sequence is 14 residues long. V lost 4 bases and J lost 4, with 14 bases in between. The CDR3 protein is CASSMDRLSYGYTF. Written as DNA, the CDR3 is TGTGCCAGCAGCATGGACCGCCTTAGCTATGGCTACACCTTC.

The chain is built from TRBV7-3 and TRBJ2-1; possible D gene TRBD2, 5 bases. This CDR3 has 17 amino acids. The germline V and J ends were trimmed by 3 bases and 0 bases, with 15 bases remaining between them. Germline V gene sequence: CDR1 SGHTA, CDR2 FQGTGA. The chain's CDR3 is CASSLGMRASSYNEQFF. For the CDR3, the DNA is TGTGCCAGCAGCTTGGGGATGCGGGCAAGCTCCTACAATGAGCAGTTCTTC.

This CDR3 is CASSHPGNIQYF. CDR3 coding DNA: TGTGCCAGCAGCCACCCGGGTAACATTCAGTACTTC. The chain couples TRBV7-2 to TRBJ2-4, with D unresolved. Germline V CDR1 and CDR2: SGHTA, FQGNSA. Trimming left V 5 bases short and J 7 bases short, with 9 bases between. This CDR3 contains 12 residues. Combining the CDR3 with reference TRBV7-2 and TRBJ2-4 gives the whole variable domain GAGVSQSPSNKVTEKGKDVELRCDPISGHTALYWYRQSLGQGLEFLIYFQGNSAPDKSGLPSDRFSAERTGGSVSTLTIQRTQQEDSAVYLCASSHPGNIQYFGAGTRLSVL.

CDR3 sequence: CASSLAVGQGPYEQYF. For the CDR3, the DNA is TGCGCCAGCAGCTTGGCCGTCGGGCAGGGCCCCTACGAGCAGTACTTC. V and J are TRBV5-1 and TRBJ2-7, with a tentative D call TRBD1 (5 bases). The germline gives CDR1 SGHRS, CDR2 YFSETQ. There are 16 residues in the CDR3. The V and J ends lost 0 bases and 2 bases respectively, with 15 bases between them.

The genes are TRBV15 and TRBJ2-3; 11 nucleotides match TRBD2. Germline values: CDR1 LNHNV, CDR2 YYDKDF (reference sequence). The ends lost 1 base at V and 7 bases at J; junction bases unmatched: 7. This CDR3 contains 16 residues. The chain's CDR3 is CATSRGGLAGSNTQYF. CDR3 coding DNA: TGTGCCACCAGCAGAGGAGGACTAGCGGGTTCGAATACGCAGTATTTT.

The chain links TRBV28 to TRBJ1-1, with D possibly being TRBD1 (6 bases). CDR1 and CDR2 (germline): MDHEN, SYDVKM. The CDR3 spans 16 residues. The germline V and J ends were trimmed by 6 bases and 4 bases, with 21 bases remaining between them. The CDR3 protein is CASSINPQGVSTEAFF. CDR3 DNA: TGTGCCAGCAGCATCAACCCACAGGGCGTCTCCACTGAAGCTTTCTTT. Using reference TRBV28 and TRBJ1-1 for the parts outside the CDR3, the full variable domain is DVKVTQSSRYLVKRTGEKVFLECVQDMDHENMFWYRQDPGLGLRLIYFSYDVKMKEKGDIPEGYSVSREKKERFSLILESASTNQTSMYLCASSINPQGVSTEAFFGQGTRLTVV.

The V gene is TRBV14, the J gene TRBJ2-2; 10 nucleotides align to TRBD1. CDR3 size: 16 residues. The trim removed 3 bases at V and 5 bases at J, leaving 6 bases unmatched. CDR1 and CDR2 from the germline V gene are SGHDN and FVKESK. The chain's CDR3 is CASSQLTGGGTGELFF. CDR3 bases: TGTGCCAGCAGCCAGTTGACAGGGGGCGGAACCGGGGAGCTGTTTTTT.

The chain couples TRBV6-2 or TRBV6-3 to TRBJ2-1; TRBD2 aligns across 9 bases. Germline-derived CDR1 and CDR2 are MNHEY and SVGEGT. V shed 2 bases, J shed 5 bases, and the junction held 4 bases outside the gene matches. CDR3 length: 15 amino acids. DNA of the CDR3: TGTGCCAGCAGTTACGGGCTAGCGGGACACAATGAGCAGTTCTTC. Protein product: CASSYGLAGHNEQFF.

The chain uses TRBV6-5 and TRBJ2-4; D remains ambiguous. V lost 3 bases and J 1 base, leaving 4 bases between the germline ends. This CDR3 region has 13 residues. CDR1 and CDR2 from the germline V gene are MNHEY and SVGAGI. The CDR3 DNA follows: TGTGCCAGCAGTTATCTCGCCAAAAACATTCAGTACTTC. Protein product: CASSYLAKNIQYF.

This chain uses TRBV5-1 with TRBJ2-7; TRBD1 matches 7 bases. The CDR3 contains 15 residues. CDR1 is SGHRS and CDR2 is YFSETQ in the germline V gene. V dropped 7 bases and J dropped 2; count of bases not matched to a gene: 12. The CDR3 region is CASHWGHRGTYEQYF. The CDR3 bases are TGCGCCAGCCATTGGGGGCACAGGGGAACCTACGAGCAGTACTTC.

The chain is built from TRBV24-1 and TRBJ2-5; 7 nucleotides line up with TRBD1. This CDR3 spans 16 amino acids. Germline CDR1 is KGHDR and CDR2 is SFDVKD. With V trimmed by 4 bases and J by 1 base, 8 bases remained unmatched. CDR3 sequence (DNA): TGTGCCACCAGTGAAGGCCCGGGACAGCTCCAAGAGACCCAGTACTTC. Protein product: CATSEGPGQLQETQYF.

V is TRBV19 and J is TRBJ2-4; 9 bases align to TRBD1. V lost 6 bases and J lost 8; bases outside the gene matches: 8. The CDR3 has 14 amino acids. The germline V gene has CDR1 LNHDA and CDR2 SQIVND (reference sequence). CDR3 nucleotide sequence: TGTGCCAGTAGGGACACAGGGGGCGAATACATTCAGTACTTC. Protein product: CASRDTGGEYIQYF.

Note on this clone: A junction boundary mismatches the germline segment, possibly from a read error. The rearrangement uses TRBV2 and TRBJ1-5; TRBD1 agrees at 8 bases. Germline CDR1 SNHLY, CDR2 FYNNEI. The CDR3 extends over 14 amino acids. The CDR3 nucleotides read TGTGCCAGCAGGGAAGGACAGGGCTTTCAGCCCCAGCATTTT. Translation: CASREGQGFQPQHF. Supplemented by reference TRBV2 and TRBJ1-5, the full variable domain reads EPEVTQTPSHQVTQMGQEVILRCVPISNHLYFYWYRQILGQKVEFLVSFYNNEISEKSEIFDDQFSVERPDGSNFTLKIRSTKLEDSAMYFCASREGQGFQPQHFGDGTRLSIL.

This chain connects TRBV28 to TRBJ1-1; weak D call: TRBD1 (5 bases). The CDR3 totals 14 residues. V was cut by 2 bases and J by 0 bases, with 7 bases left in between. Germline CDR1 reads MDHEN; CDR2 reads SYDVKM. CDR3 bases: TGTGCCAGCAGTTTACAAGGGGTGAACACTGAAGCTTTCTTT. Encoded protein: CASSLQGVNTEAFF.

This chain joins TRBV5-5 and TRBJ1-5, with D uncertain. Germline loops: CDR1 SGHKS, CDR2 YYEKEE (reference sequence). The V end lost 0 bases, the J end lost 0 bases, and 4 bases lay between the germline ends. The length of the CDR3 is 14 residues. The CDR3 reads CASSLAYSNQPQHF. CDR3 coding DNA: TGTGCCAGCAGCTTGGCCTATAGCAATCAGCCCCAGCATTTT.